This TCR beta chain is drawn from a study of blood T cell repertoires in COVID-19. V was cut by 0 bases and J by 3 bases, with 11 bases left in between. Per the germline V gene, CDR1 is MNHEY and CDR2 is SMNVEV (reference sequence). The CDR3 spans 15 residues. This clone was counted only a few times. Clones were sequenced by immunoSEQ multiplex PCR, and TCRdb holds only the in-frame ones, with some missing. Among approximately 260,000 clones, around 86% were seen once, and the ten largest hold under 15%. The genes are TRBV27 and TRBJ1-2, with D possibly TRBD1 on 5 matching bases. The receptor was derived from an older woman with active or convalescent COVID-19. Sequenced sample: peripheral blood. The CDR3 sequence: CASSLSADSHYGYTF. The CDR3 DNA sequence: TGTGCCAGCAGTTTATCGGCCGACAGCCACTATGGCTACACCTTC.